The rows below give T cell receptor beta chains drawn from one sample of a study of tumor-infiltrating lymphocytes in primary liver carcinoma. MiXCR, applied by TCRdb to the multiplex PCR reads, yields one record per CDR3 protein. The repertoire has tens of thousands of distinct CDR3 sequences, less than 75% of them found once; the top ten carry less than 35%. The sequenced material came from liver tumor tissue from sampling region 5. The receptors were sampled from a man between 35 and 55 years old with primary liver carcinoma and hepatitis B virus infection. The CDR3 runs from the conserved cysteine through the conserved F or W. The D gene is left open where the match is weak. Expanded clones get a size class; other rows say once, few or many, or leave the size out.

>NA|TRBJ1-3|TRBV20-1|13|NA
CSASSDSGNTIYF
TGCAGTGCTAGTTCGGACTCTGGAAACACCATATATTTT
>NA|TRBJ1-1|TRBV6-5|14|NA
CASSYGGTNTETFF
TGTGCCAGCAGTTACGGGGGCACGAACACTGAAACTTTCTTT
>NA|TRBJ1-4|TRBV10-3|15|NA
CAISPGTWDNEKLFF
TGTGCCATCAGTCCCGGGACATGGGATAATGAAAAACTGTTTTTC
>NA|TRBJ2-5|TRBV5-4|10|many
CASSRETQYF
TGTGCCAGCAGCAGGGAGACCCAGTACTTC
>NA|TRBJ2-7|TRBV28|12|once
CVSKPRTYEQYF
TGTGTCAGCAAACCCAGGACGTACGAGCAGTACTTC
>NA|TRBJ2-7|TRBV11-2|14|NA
CASSLIDAAYEEYF
TGTGCCAGCAGCTTAATTGACGCTGCCTACGAGGAGTACTTC
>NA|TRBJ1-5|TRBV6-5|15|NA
CTSSLGASTNQPQHF
TGTACCAGCAGTCTAGGGGCCTCGACCAATCAGCCCCAGCATTTT
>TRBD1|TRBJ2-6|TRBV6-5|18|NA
CASSLWTGMKAGVNILTF
TGTGCCAGCAGTCTTTGGACAGGGATGAAAGCAGGGGTCAACATCCTGACTTTC
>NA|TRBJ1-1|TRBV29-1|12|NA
CGVGRQNTEAFF
TGCGGCGTAGGGAGACAGAACACTGAAGCTTTCTTT
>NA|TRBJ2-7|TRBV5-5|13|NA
CASSLVLEGEQYF
TGTGCCAGCAGTTTGGTCTTGGAGGGCGAGCAGTACTTC
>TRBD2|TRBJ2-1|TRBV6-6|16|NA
CASSYSPAGGDNEQFF
TGTGCCAGCAGTTACTCACCCGCGGGAGGGGATAATGAGCAATTCTTC
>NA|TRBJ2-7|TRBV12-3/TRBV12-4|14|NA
CASKSGHEIYEQYF
TGTGCCAGCAAGTCCGGACACGAGATCTATGAGCAGTACTTC
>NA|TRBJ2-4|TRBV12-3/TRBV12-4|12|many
CASSTQKNIQYF
TGTGCCAGCAGTACTCAAAAAAACATTCAGTACTTC
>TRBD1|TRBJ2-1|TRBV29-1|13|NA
CSIAGTGLNEQLF
TGCAGCATCGCTGGGACAGGGTTGAATGAGCAGCTCTTC
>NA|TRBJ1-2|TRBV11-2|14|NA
CASRERDITYGHTF
TGTGCCAGCAGAGAGAGGGACATCACCTATGGTCACACCTTC
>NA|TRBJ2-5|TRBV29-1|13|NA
CSVGRRAAETQYF
TGCAGCGTTGGTCGGAGGGCCGCGGAGACCCAGTACTTC
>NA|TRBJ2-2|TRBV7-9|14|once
CACTRRGNTGELFF
TGTGCCTGCACAAGACGGGGGAACACCGGGGAGCTGTTTTTT
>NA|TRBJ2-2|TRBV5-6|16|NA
CDSSLLRGPNTGELFF
TGTGACAGCAGCTTGCTCAGAGGCCCGAACACCGGGGAGCTATTTTTT
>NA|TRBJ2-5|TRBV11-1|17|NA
CASSLVKGGRLHGTQYF
TGTGCCAGCAGCTTAGTAAAAGGCGGACGGCTCCATGGGACCCAGTACTTC
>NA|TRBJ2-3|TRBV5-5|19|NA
CASSWLPTESGLPLGTQYF
TGTGCCAGCAGCTGGCTCCCCACTGAATCGGGACTCCCTTTGGGTACGCAGTATTTT
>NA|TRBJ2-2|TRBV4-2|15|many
CASSSERANTGELFF
TGTGCCAGCAGCTCCGAGCGGGCGAACACCGGGGAGCTGTTTTTT
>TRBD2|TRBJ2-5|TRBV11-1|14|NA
CANSTGGPQGTQCF
TGTGCCAACAGCACGGGGGGACCTCAAGGGACCCAGTGCTTC
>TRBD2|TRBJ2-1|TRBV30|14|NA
CAWTREFPYNGLFF
TGTGCCTGGACGCGGGAGTTCCCCTACAATGGGCTGTTCTTC
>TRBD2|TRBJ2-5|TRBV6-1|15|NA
CANSRGPGGGETQYF
TGTGCCAACAGTCGAGGGCCAGGCGGGGGAGAGACCCAGTACTTC
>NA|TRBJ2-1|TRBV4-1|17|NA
CASNQDMPGSSYNEQFF
TGCGCCAGCAACCAAGATATGCCGGGTAGCTCCTACAATGAGCAGTTCTTC
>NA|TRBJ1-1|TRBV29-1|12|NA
CSVRRQDTVAFF
TGCAGCGTGAGGAGACAGGACACTGTAGCTTTCTTT
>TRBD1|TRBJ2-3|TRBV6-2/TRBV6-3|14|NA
CASNYGQGVLTQYF
TGTGCCAGCAACTACGGACAGGGGGTCCTTACGCAGTATTTT
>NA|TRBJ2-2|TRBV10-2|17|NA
CTSSGLAGGAGTGELFF
TGCACCAGCAGTGGACTAGCAGGGGGGGCGGGCACCGGGGAGCTGTTTTTT
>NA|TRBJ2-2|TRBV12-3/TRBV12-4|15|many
CASRDSSGDTGELFF
TGTGCCAGCAGAGACAGCTCAGGGGACACCGGGGAGCTGTTTTTT
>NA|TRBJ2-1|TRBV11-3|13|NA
CAGSLTGGNELFF
TGTGCCGGCAGCCTTACTGGGGGGAATGAGCTGTTCTTC
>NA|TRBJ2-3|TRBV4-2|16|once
CACSQEGGVSADTQYF
TGTGCCTGCAGCCAAGAAGGGGGAGTAAGTGCAGATACGCAGTATTTT
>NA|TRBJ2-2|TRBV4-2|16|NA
CASSQVRLVSTGGLFF
TGTGCCAGCAGCCAAGTGAGACTAGTCAGTACCGGGGGGCTGTTTTTT
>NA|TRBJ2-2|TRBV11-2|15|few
CASSLAGAYAGELFF
TGTGCCAGCAGCTTAGCGGGAGCCTATGCCGGGGAGCTGTTTTTT
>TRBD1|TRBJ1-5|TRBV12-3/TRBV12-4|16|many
CASSAQGAPANQPQHF
TGTGCCAGCAGTGCACAGGGGGCCCCGGCGAATCAGCCCCAGCATTTT
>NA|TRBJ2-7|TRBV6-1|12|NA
CASSGLLYGQYF
TGTGCCAGCAGTGGTCTATTATACGGGCAGTATTTC
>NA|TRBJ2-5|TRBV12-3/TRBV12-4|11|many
CASARGQTQYF
TGTGCCAGCGCCAGGGGTCAGACCCAGTACTTC
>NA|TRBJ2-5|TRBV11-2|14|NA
CASSSMGILLSQYF
TGTGCCAGCAGCTCGATGGGGATATTATTATCCCAGTACTTC
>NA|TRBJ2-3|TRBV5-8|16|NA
CASSPGIVTYTDTQYF
TGTGCCAGCAGCCCAGGGATAGTAACATACACAGATACGCAGTATTTT
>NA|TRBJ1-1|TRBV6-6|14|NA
CTNSYSLLGTEAFF
TGTACCAACAGTTACTCACTCCTCGGAACTGAAGCTTTCTTT
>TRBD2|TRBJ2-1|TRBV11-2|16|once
CASSSHPNGRVYEQFF
TGTGCCAGCAGCTCGCACCCCAACGGGAGGGTCTATGAGCAGTTCTTC
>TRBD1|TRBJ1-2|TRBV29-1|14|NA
CSVARTGLDVDYIF
TGCAGCGTTGCCCGGACAGGGCTTGATGTTGACTACATCTTC